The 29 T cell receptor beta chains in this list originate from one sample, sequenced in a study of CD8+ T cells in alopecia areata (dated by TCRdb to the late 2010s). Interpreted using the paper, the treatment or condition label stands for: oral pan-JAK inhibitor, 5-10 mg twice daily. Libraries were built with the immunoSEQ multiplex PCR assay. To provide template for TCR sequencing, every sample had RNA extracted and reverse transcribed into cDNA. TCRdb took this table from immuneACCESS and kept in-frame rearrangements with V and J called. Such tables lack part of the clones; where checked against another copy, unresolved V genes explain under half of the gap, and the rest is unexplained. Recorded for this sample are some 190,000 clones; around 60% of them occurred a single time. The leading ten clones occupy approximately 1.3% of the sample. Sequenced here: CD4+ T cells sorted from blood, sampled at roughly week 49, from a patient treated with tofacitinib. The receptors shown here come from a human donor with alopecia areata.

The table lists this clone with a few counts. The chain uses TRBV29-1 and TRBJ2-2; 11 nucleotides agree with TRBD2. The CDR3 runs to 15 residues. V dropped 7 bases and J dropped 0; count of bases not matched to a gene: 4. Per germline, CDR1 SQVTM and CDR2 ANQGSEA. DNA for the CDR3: TGCAGCGCCAGGACTAGCGGGTCGAACACCGGGGAGCTGTTTTTT. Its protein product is CSARTSGSNTGELFF.

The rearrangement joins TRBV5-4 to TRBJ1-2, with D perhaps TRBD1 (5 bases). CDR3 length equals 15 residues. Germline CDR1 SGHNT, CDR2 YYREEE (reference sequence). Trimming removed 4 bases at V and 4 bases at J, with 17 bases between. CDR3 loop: CASSAVGRDSYGYTF. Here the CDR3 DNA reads TGTGCCAGCAGCGCGGTTGGCAGGGACTCCTATGGCTACACCTTC.

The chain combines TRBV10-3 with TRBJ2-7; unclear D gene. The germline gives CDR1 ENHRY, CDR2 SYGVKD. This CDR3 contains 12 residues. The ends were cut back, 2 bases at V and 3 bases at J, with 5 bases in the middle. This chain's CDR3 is CAISEGVYEQYF. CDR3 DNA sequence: TGTGCCATCAGTGAGGGTGTCTACGAGCAGTACTTC.

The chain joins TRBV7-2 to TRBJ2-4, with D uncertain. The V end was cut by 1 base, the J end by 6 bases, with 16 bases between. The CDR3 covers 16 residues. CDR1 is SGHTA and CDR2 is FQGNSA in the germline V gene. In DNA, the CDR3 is TGTGCCAGCAGCTTAGTTGGGCCGCCTATTGCAAACATTCAGTACTTC. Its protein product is CASSLVGPPIANIQYF.

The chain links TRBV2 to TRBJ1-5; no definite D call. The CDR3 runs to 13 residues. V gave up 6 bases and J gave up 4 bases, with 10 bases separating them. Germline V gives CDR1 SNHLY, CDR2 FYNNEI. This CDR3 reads CASRSQLNQPQHF. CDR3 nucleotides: TGTGCCAGCAGATCACAGCTGAATCAGCCCCAGCATTTT.

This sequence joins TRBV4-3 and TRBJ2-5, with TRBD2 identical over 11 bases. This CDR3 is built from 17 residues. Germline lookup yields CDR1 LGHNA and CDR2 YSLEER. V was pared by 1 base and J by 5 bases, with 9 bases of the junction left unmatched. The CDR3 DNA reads TGCGCCAGCAGCCAAGTCGTTACTAGCGGGGGTGCGGAGACCCAGTACTTC. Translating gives CASSQVVTSGGAETQYF.

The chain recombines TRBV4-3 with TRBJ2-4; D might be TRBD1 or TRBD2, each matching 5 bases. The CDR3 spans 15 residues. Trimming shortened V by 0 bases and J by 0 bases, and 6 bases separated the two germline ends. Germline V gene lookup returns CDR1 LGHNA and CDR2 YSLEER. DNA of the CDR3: TGCGCCAGCAGCCAAGACGGGACAGCCAAAAACATTCAGTACTTC. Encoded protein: CASSQDGTAKNIQYF.

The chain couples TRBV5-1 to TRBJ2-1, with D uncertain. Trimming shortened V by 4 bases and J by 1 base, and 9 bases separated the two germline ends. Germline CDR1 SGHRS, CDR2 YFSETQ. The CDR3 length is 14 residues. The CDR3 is CASSPFESYNEQFF. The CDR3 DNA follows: TGCGCCAGCAGCCCCTTTGAGTCCTACAATGAGCAGTTCTTC.

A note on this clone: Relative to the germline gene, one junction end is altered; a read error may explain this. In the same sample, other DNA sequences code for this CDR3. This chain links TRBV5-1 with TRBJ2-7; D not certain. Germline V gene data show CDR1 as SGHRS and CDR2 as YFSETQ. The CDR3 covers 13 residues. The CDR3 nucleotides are TGTGCCAGCAGCTTCGGCGGCTCCTACGAGCAGTACTTC. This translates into CASSFGGSYEQYF.

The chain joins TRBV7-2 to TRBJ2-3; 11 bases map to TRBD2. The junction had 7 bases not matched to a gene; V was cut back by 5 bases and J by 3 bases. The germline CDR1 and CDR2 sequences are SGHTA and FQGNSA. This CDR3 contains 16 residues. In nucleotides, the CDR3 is TGTGCCAGCAGCCAATATACTAGCGGGGGAACAGATACGCAGTATTTT. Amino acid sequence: CASSQYTSGGTDTQYF.

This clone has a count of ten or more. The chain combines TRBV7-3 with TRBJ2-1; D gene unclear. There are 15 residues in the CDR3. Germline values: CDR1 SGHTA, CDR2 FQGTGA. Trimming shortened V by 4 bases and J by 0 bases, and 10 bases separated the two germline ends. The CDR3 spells CASSSAPSSYNEQFF. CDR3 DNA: TGTGCCAGCAGCTCTGCTCCTTCCTCCTACAATGAGCAGTTCTTC.

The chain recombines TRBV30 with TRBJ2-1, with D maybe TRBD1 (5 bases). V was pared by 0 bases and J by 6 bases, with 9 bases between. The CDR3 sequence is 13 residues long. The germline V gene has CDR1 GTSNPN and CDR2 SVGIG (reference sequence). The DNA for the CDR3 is TGTGCCTGGAGTGTGGGCAGGGTCAATGAGCAGTTCTTC. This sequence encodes CAWSVGRVNEQFF. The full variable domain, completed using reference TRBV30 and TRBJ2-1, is SQTIHQWPATLVQPVGSPLSLECTVEGTSNPNLYWYRQAAGRGLQLLFYSVGIGQISSEVPQNLSASRPQDRQFILSSKKLLLSDSGFYLCAWSVGRVNEQFFGPGTRLTVL.

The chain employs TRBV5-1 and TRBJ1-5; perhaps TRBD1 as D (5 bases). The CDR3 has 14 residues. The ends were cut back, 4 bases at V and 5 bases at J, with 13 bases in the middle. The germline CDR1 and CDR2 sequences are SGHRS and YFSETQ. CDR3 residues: CASSPGRGHQPQHF. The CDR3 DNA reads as TGCGCCAGCAGCCCAGGGAGGGGTCATCAGCCCCAGCATTTT.

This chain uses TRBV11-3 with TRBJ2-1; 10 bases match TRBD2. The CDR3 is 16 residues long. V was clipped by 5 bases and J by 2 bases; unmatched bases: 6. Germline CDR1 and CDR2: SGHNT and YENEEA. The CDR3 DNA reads TGTGCCAGCAGCAATCTAGCGGGGGTCGCCTACAATGAGCAGTTCTTC. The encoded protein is CASSNLAGVAYNEQFF. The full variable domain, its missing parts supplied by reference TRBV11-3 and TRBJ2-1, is EAGVVQSPRYKIIEKKQPVAFWCNPISGHNTLYWYLQNLGQGPELLIRYENEEAVDDSQLPKDRFSAERLKGVDSTLKIQPAELGDSAVYLCASSNLAGVAYNEQFFGPGTRLTVL.

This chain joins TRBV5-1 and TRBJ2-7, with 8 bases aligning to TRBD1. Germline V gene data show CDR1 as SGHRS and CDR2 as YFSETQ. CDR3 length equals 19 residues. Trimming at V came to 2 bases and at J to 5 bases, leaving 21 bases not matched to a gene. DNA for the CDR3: TGCGCCAGCAGCTTCTCAGGGGGCGGTCTTGGACAGGGTATACACGAGCAGTACTTC. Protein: CASSFSGGGLGQGIHEQYF.

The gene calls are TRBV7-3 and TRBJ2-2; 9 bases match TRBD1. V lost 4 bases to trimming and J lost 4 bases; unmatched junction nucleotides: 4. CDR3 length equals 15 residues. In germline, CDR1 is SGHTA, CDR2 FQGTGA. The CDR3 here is CASSSTGGVTGELFF. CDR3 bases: TGTGCCAGCAGCTCCACAGGGGGCGTCACCGGGGAGCTGTTTTTT.

CDR3 nucleotides: TGCGCCAGCAGCCAACATAGCGGGGGAGGGGGTAATGAGCAGTTCTTC. It is translated as CASSQHSGGGGNEQFF. The chain recombines TRBV4-3 with TRBJ2-1; TRBD2 matches at 9 bases. V lost 2 bases to trimming and J lost 7 bases; unmatched junction nucleotides: 9. CDR1 and CDR2 from the germline V gene are LGHNA and YSLEER. The CDR3 runs to 16 residues.

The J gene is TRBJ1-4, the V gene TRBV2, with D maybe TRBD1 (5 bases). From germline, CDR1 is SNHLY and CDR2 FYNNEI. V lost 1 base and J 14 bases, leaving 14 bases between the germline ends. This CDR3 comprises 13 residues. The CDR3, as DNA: TGTGCCAGCAGTGAAGACCCGGGACGATATCTGTTTTTT. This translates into CASSEDPGRYLFF.

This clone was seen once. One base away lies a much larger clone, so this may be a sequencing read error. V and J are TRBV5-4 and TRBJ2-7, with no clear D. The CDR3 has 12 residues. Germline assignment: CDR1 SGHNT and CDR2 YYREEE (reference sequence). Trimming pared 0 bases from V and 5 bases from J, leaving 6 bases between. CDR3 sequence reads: CASSLDNDEQYF. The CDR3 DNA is TGTGCCAGCAGCTTGGATAACGACGAGCAGTACTTC.

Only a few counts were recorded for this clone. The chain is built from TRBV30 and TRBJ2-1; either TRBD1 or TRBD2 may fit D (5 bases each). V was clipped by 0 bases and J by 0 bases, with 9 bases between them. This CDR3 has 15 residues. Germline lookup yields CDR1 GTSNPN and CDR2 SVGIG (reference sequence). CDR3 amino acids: CAWSVWGSSYNEQFF. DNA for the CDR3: TGTGCCTGGAGTGTATGGGGGAGCTCCTACAATGAGCAGTTCTTC.

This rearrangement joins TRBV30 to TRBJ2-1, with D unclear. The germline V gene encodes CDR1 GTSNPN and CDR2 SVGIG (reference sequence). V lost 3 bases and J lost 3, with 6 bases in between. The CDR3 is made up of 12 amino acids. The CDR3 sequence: CAWSLNYNEQFF. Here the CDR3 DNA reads TGTGCCTGGAGCCTAAACTACAATGAGCAGTTCTTC.

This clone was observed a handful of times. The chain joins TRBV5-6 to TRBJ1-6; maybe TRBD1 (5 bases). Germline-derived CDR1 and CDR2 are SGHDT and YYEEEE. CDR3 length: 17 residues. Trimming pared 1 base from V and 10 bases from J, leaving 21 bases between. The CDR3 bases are TGTGCCAGCAGCTTGCTCTCGACGGGGGTGGTGGGGTCACCCCTCCACTTT. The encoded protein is CASSLLSTGVVGSPLHF.

DNA for the CDR3: TGTGCCAGCAAATCCCCCACAAGTAACGAGCAGTACTTC. Translating it yields CASKSPTSNEQYF. The rearrangement uses TRBV2 and TRBJ2-7; D remains unclear. Germline-derived CDR1 and CDR2 are SNHLY and FYNNEI. V gave up 7 bases and J gave up 5 bases, with 15 bases separating them. This CDR3 has 13 amino acids.

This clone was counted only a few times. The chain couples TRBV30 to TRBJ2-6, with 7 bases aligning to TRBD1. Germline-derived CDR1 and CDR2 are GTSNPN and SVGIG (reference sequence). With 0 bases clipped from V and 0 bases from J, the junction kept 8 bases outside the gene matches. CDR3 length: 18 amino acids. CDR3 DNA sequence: TGTGCCTGGAGTGTACACTGGGACAGCCTCTCTGGGGCCAACGTCCTGACTTTC. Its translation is CAWSVHWDSLSGANVLTF.

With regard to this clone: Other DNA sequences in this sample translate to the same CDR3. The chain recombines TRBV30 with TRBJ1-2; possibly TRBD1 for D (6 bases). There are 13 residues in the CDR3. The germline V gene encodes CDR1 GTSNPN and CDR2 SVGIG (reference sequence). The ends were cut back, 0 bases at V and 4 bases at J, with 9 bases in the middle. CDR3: CAWSVQGPYGYTF. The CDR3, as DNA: TGTGCCTGGAGTGTACAGGGCCCCTATGGCTACACCTTC.

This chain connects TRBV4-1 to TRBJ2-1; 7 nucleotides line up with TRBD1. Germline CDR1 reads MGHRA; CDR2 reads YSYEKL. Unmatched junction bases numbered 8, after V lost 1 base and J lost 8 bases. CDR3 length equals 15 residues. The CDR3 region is CASSQGQDRNYEQFF. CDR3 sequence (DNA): TGCGCCAGCAGCCAAGGACAGGACAGGAACTATGAGCAGTTCTTC.

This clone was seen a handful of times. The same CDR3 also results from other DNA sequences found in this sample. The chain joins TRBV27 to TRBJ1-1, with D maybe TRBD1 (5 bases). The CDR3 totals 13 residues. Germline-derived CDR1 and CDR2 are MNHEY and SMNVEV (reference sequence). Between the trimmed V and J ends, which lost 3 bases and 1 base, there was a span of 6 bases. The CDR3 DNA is TGTGCCAGCAGTTTCACAGGGAACACTGAAGCTTTCTTT. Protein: CASSFTGNTEAFF.

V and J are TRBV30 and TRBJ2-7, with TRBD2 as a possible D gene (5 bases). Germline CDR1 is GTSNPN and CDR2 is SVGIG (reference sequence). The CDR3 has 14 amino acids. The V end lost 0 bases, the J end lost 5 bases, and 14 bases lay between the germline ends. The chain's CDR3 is CAWSVLGRVHEQYF. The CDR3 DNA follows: TGTGCCTGGAGTGTACTAGGCCGGGTCCACGAGCAGTACTTC.

In DNA form, the CDR3 reads TGCGCCAGCAGCTTGGAACAGGCTAACTATGGCTACACCTTC. It translates to CASSLEQANYGYTF. The rearrangement uses TRBV5-1 and TRBJ1-2; D is possibly TRBD1 (5 bases). The CDR3 runs to 14 residues. Germline V lookup: CDR1 SGHRS, CDR2 YFSETQ. V gave up 0 bases and J gave up 0 bases, with 6 bases separating them.